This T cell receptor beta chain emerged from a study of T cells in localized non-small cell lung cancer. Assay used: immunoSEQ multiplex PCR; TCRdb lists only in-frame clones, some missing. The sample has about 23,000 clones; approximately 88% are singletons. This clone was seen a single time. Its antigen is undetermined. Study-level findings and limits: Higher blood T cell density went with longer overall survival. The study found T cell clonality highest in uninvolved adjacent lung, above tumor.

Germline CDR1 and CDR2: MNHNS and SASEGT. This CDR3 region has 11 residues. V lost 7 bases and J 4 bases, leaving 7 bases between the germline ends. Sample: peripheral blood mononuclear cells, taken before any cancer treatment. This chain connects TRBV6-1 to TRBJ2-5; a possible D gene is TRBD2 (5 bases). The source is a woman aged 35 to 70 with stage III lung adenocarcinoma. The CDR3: CASTGRETQYF. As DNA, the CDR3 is TGTGCCAGCACGGGGAGAGAGACCCAGTACTTC.